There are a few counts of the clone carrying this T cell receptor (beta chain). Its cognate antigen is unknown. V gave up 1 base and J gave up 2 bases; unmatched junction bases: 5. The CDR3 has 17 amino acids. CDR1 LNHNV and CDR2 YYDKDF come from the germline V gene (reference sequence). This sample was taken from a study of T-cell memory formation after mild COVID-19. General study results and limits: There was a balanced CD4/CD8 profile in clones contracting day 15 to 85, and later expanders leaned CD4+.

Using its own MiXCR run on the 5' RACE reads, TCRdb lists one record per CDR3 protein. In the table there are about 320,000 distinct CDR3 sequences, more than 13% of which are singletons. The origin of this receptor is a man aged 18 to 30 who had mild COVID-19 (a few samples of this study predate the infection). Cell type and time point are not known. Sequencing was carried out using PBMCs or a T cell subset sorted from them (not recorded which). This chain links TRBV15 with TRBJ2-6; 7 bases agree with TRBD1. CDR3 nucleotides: TGTGCCACCAGCAGAGGACAGGGTCTAACTGGGGCCAACGTCCTGACTTTC. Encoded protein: CATSRGQGLTGANVLTF. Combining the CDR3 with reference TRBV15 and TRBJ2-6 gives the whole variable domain DAMVIQNPRYQVTQFGKPVTLSCSQTLNHNVMYWYQQKSSQAPKLLFHYYDKDFNNEADTPDNFQSRRPNTSFCFLDIRSPGLGDTAMYLCATSRGQGLTGANVLTFGAGSRLTVL.